Listed here is a single T cell receptor (beta chain). Its matching antigen is unknown. These data belong to a study of persistence of HIV-infected CD4 T cells. Germline assignment: CDR1 SNHLY and CDR2 FYNNEI. The CDR3 has 18 residues. The junction had 14 bases not matched to a gene; V was cut back by 6 bases and J by 0 bases. The libraries were made with immunoSEQ version 4 in survey mode. Repertoires were generated with immunoSEQ multiplex PCR, while TCRdb's copy carries only in-frame clones and drops some. The top ten clones hold around 1.8% of a sample with roughly 20,000 clones, 60% to 80% of them seen once. The stimulus was an HIV-1 Gag 15-mer peptide pool, 0.85 to 1 ug/peptide/mL. Sorting of responding CD4+ T cells relied on upregulated CD40 ligand together with CD69.

This sequence was found in an adult woman with HIV who was CMV-seropositive. The chain employs TRBV2 and TRBJ1-5, with 7 positions matching TRBD1. Sequencing used CD4+ T cells sorted from PBMCs after 18-hour stimulation, obtained from a patient who received antiretroviral therapy. Here the CDR3 DNA reads TGTGCCAGCAGCCCGAAAAGGGGGACAGACTATAGCAATCAGCCCCAGCATTTT. Residues: CASSPKRGTDYSNQPQHF.